Here is one T cell receptor (beta chain) with its context. The sample is drawn from a study of cytomegalovirus exposure and HLA in healthy donors. PCR employed 60 Vbeta and 13 Jbeta primers. Clones were read by immunoSEQ multiplex PCR, and TCRdb kept only the in-frame ones, dropping some. The sample yields 90,000 to 130,000 clones, around 61% seen once. V was pared by 2 bases and J by 2 bases, with 16 bases between. Germline V lookup: CDR1 SGHTA, CDR2 FQGNSA. The CDR3 has 17 residues. The sequence came from a woman under 40 in good health and CMV-seronegative. Sequencing was carried out using PBMCs. The chain uses TRBV7-2 and TRBJ1-3, with TRBD1 as a possible D gene (6 bases). CDR3 bases: TGTGCCAGCAGCTTATTTGGGGGGGGCGACGCTGGAAACACCATATATTTT. It encodes CASSLFGGGDAGNTIYF.